This T cell receptor beta chain was retrieved from a study of blood T cell repertoires in COVID-19. Study-wide background: COVID-19 samples from acute and convalescent phases originated in the United States, Italy and Spain. The cDNA or gDNA used as material had been derived from T cells, B-cell-depleted T cells, or PBMCs.

Per the original methods: Nucleated cell counts were estimated from reference gene primer amplification. This table comes from immunoSEQ multiplex PCR, and its TCRdb copy is limited to in-frame clones, with some not included. V and J calls and clone size follow that table, whereas D and trimming were derived from the DNA. The top ten hold around 2.3% of the sample, which has 190,000 or so clones, more than 70% seen once. The trim removed 4 bases at V and 8 bases at J, leaving 11 bases unmatched. The CDR3 is 14 residues long. Germline V gene lookup returns CDR1 SGHNT and CDR2 YYREEE (reference sequence).

Sequences were obtained from peripheral blood. This chain uses TRBV5-4 with TRBJ1-2; TRBD1 agrees at 7 bases. This receptor was identified in a man aged 35 to 55 with active or convalescent COVID-19. The CDR3 DNA reads TGTGCCAGCAGCCCTGGGACAGTCAGCTACGGCTACACCTTC. Its translation: CASSPGTVSYGYTF.